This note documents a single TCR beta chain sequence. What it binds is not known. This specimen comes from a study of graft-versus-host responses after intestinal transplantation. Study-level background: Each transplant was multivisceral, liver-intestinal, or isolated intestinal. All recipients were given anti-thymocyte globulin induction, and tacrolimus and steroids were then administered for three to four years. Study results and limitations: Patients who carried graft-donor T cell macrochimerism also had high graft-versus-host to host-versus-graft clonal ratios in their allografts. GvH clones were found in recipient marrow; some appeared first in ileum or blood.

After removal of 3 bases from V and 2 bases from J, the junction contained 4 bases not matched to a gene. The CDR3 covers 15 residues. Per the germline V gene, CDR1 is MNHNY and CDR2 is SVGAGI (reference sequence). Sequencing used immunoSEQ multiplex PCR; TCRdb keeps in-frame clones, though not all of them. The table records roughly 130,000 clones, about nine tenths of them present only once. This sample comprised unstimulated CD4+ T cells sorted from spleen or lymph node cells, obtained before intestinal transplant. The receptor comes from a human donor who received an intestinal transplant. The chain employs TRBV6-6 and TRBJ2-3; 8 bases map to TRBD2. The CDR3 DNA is TGTGCCAGCAGTTATACTAGCGGAACCACAGATACGCAGTATTTT. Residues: CASSYTSGTTDTQYF.